The 21 T cell receptor beta chains below all came from one sample that was sequenced in a study of shared clonotypes between healthy human individuals. Repertoires were generated with immunoSEQ multiplex PCR, while TCRdb's copy carries only in-frame clones and drops some. The table has 2 million to 2.5 million clones, 85% to 95% seen once; the top ten hold about 0.41%. The material sequenced was naive CD4+ T cells from PBMCs. Subset defined: CD45RA+ positively selected. Source of these receptors: a young man in good health. Some clones in this sample may be carry-over from other donors' samples.

The gene calls are TRBV6-6 and TRBJ1-2, with D unclear. The CDR3 consists of 11 residues. Germline CDR1 is MNHNY and CDR2 is SVGAGI (reference sequence). The germline V and J ends were trimmed by 2 bases and 7 bases, with 5 bases remaining between them. This chain's CDR3 is CASSYEVGYTF. Here the CDR3 DNA reads TGTGCCAGCAGTTACGAGGTTGGCTACACCTTC.

The count of this clone is one. The chain joins TRBV9 to TRBJ2-3, with TRBD2 identical over 14 bases. CDR1 and CDR2 from the germline V gene are SGDLS and YYNGEE. The CDR3 has 16 residues. The ends lost 3 bases at V and 5 bases at J; junction bases unmatched: 5. In nucleotides, the CDR3 is TGTGCCAGCAGCGGGGGACTAGCGGGAGCAAGAGATACGCAGTATTTT. It yields the protein CASSGGLAGARDTQYF. Full variable domain (rest looked up from reference TRBV9 and TRBJ2-3): DSGVTQTPKHLITATGQRVTLRCSPRSGDLSVYWYQQSLDQGLQFLIQYYNGEERAKGNILERFSAQQFPDLHSELNLSSLELGDSALYFCASSGGLAGARDTQYFGPGTRLTVL.

This clone was seen a handful of times. The chain employs TRBV4-1 and TRBJ2-7, with a tentative D call TRBD1 (6 bases). Germline V gives CDR1 MGHRA, CDR2 YSYEKL. V lost 0 bases and J lost 4, with 13 bases in between. CDR3 length equals 15 residues. In DNA, the CDR3 is TGCGCCAGCAGCCAAGATCCCTGGACAGCTTACGAGCAGTACTTC. Protein product: CASSQDPWTAYEQYF.

This clone has more than one count but fewer than ten. The V gene is TRBV7-9, the J gene TRBJ1-2; D is ambiguous. The CDR3 totals 14 residues. In germline, CDR1 is SEHNR, CDR2 FQNEAQ (reference sequence). V shed 2 bases and J shed 6 bases, with 13 bases lying between them. CDR3 loop: CASSLMGAAHGYTF. The CDR3 DNA reads TGTGCCAGCAGCTTAATGGGTGCGGCTCATGGCTACACCTTC.

The chain has TRBV5-4 and TRBJ1-2; possible D gene TRBD1, 5 bases. Germline V gene lookup returns CDR1 SGHNT and CDR2 YYREEE (reference sequence). The CDR3 is made up of 16 amino acids. V was pared by 6 bases and J by 0 bases, with 18 bases between. CDR3: CASNSPAQGSNYGYTF. CDR3 bases: TGTGCCAGCAACTCCCCCGCTCAGGGATCTAACTATGGCTACACCTTC.

This clone was counted once. This sample also contains other DNA sequences that code for the same CDR3. The chain carries TRBV5-4 and TRBJ2-3; D gene unclear. CDR3 length: 15 amino acids. With 0 bases removed from V and 3 bases from J, the gap between germline ends came to 11 bases. Germline values: CDR1 SGHNT, CDR2 YYREEE (reference sequence). The CDR3 here is CASSLVRGGTDTQYF. The DNA of the CDR3 is TGTGCCAGCAGCTTGGTTAGAGGCGGAACAGATACGCAGTATTTT.

The chain is built from TRBV5-8 and TRBJ2-2, with 10 bases that match TRBD2. This CDR3 region has 16 residues. V lost 1 base, J lost 4 bases, and 4 bases stayed unmatched. Germline CDR1 SGHTS, CDR2 YDEGEE. CDR3 in DNA: TGTGCCAGCAGCTTGCTTAGCGGGAGGTTCACCGGGGAGCTGTTTTTT. It encodes CASSLLSGRFTGELFF.

The chain couples TRBV6-4 to TRBJ2-3; the match to TRBD2 covers 9 bases. J lost 3 bases, V lost 0 bases, and 4 bases had no gene match. The CDR3 runs to 16 residues. The germline V gene encodes CDR1 MRHNA and CDR2 SNTAGT. The CDR3 sequence: CASSDSIAGVTDTQYF. DNA for the CDR3: TGTGCCAGCAGTGACTCGATAGCGGGAGTAACAGATACGCAGTATTTT.

V usage is TRBV5-6 and J usage is TRBJ2-7, with 7 bases fitting TRBD2. The junction had 3 bases not matched to a gene; V was cut back by 0 bases and J by 0 bases. The CDR3 spans 15 residues. Germline CDR1 SGHDT, CDR2 YYEEEE. The CDR3 reads CASSLARGSSYEQYF. In nucleotides, the CDR3 is TGTGCCAGCAGCTTGGCGCGGGGGAGCTCCTACGAGCAGTACTTC.

Only one count was recorded for this clone. V and J are TRBV6-5 and TRBJ1-3; D not resolved. V lost 0 bases to trimming and J lost 4 bases, with 10 bases between them. CDR1 MNHEY and CDR2 SVGAGI come from the germline V gene. There are 15 residues in the CDR3. This CDR3 reads CASSYSGDKGNTIYF. CDR3 bases: TGTGCCAGCAGTTACTCGGGCGACAAAGGAAACACCATATATTTT.

This rearrangement joins TRBV30 to TRBJ2-5; the D is unclear. From germline, CDR1 is GTSNPN and CDR2 SVGIG (reference sequence). V lost 2 bases and J 5 bases, leaving 6 bases between the germline ends. This CDR3 has 11 amino acids. The CDR3 here is CAWSPVETQYF. CDR3 bases: TGTGCCTGGAGTCCGGTGGAGACCCAGTACTTC.

For this clone: This same CDR3 is encoded by further DNA sequences in the sample. The chain uses TRBV9 and TRBJ1-4; D possibly corresponds to TRBD1 (5 bases). Per germline, CDR1 SGDLS and CDR2 YYNGEE. The CDR3 is 16 amino acids. V gave up 0 bases and J gave up 0 bases, with 9 bases separating them. CDR3 sequence: CASSVGGSATNEKLFF. As DNA, the CDR3 is TGTGCCAGCAGCGTAGGGGGGTCTGCAACTAATGAAAAACTGTTTTTT.

The chain employs TRBV19 and TRBJ2-7; 10 bases map to TRBD2. CDR3 length: 15 residues. J gave up 3 bases and V 5 bases, and 7 bases lay outside the gene matches. Germline CDR1 and CDR2: LNHDA and SQIVND (reference sequence). The CDR3 loop reads CASSPTSGNDYEQYF. The CDR3 bases are TGTGCCAGTAGTCCAACTAGCGGGAACGACTACGAGCAGTACTTC.

The V call is TRBV4-1, the J call TRBJ2-1; D is ambiguous. The CDR3 has 13 amino acids. V was cut by 1 base and J by 9 bases, with 10 bases left in between. The germline CDR1 and CDR2 sequences are MGHRA and YSYEKL. The CDR3 DNA reads as TGCGCCAGCAGCCAAGTAATCCGCGCTGAGCAGTTCTTC. Translation gives CASSQVIRAEQFF.

The chain couples TRBV21-1 to TRBJ2-5. TRBV21-1 is recorded as a pseudogene. The CDR3 is 15 amino acids. Here the CDR3 DNA reads TGTGCCAGCAGCCCCCGCTCCCTTACCCCCAGAAGGCAGAACTTC. Protein: CASSPRSLTPRRQNF.

The CDR3 DNA is TGTGCCAGCTGCGCGAACACCGGGGAGCTGTTTTTT. Protein: CASCANTGELFF. This chain links TRBV11-3 with TRBJ2-2; no clear D. CDR1 is SGHNT, CDR2 YENEEA, per germline. Trimming pared 8 bases from V and 0 bases from J, leaving 4 bases between. The length of the CDR3 is 12 residues.

The chain carries TRBV29-1 and TRBJ2-2; 10 nucleotides align to TRBD2. Germline-derived CDR1 and CDR2 are SQVTM and ANQGSEA. CDR3 length equals 14 residues. V trimming: 6 bases; J trimming: 4 bases; junction bases outside the gene matches: 5. CDR3 protein: CSVGLAGVTGELFF. In nucleotides, the CDR3 is TGCAGCGTGGGTCTAGCGGGAGTCACCGGGGAGCTGTTTTTT.

The chain couples TRBV19 to TRBJ1-3; 8 nucleotides align to TRBD1. CDR1 LNHDA and CDR2 SQIVND come from the germline V gene (reference sequence). CDR3 length: 15 amino acids. With V trimmed by 3 bases and J by 3 bases, 4 bases remained unmatched. CDR3 loop: CASSIQGAIGNTIYF. In nucleotides, the CDR3 is TGTGCCAGTAGTATCCAGGGGGCGATTGGAAACACCATATATTTT.

Here the CDR3 reads CASSQGPGQGAYTEAFF. The CDR3 DNA reads TGCGCCAGCAGCCAAGGACCGGGACAGGGGGCGTACACTGAAGCTTTCTTT. This chain links TRBV4-1 with TRBJ1-1, with 12 bases matching TRBD1. Germline V gene sequence: CDR1 MGHRA, CDR2 YSYEKL. Germline trimming cut 1 base from V and 3 bases from J; bases unmatched to any gene: 6. CDR3 length: 17 residues.

This sequence joins TRBV11-3 and TRBJ2-7; a weak D match, TRBD1 (6 bases). Germline V CDR1 and CDR2: SGHNT, YENEEA. CDR3 length: 15 amino acids. V gave up 2 bases and J gave up 4 bases, with 15 bases separating them. In DNA, the CDR3 is TGTGCCAGCAGCTTAAACACAGGGATGATGTACGAGCAGTACTTC. Amino acid sequence: CASSLNTGMMYEQYF.

The gene calls are TRBV28 and TRBJ1-3; D uncertain. This CDR3 is built from 14 residues. The germline CDR1 and CDR2 sequences are MDHEN and SYDVKM. Trimming took 6 bases from V and 4 from J, leaving 13 bases between them. The CDR3 DNA is TGTGCCAGCAGCCCTGGGTATGGGGGAAACACCATATATTTT. Amino acid sequence: CASSPGYGGNTIYF.